This T cell receptor (beta chain) was sequenced during a study of T cells expressing NK-cell markers (dated by TCRdb to 2018 to 2021). At the level of the whole study: Three sorted T-cell subsets (CD3+CD56+NKG2C+, CD3+CD56+NKG2C- and CD3+CD56-NKG2C+) from fewer than 10 donors had their TCR beta-chain repertoires profiled. Among the eight sequenced donors, seven were HCMV-seropositive and one was HCMV-seronegative. The study sequenced eight donors, all healthy volunteers chosen at random: three men and five women. Libraries were sequenced as 2 x 150 bp reads on Illumina HiSeq 2000/2500, MiSeq or NextSeq.

Here is what the overall study found, with its caveats: For six donors, the dominant CD3+CD56+NKG2C+ clonotypes were among the top 10 CD8+ clonotypes and accounted for about 1.0-7.5% of CD8+ T cells. It remained unclear whether the expanded NKG2C-expressing T cell clones were specific for HCMV antigens. Those dominant clonotypes were again the most abundant among CD3+CD56-NKG2C+ cells in a few donors, at about 28.3-60.1%.

A note on this clonotype: The specificity of this receptor is unknown.

TCRdb records Illumina HiSeq 2000 as the sequencer. TCR beta cDNA libraries were prepared using 5'RACE template switching, which introduced a universal primer site and unique molecular identifiers. cDNA synthesis was primed from the TCR beta constant segment, followed by two successive PCR amplification steps. As for the authors' bioinformatics: Reads were demultiplexed and grouped by UMI with MIGEC, and clonotypes were assembled and quantified with MiTCR. To exclude erroneous sequences, only TCR cDNA sequences supported by at least two reads were retained. The tcR package was used for downstream repertoire analysis, and clonotypes were matched between fractions using CDR3 nucleotide sequence together with V segment. Antigen specificity was annotated against VDJdb with VDJmatch, allowing one amino acid substitution in CDR3. With the reads reprocessed by TCRdb, a single entry stands for each CDR3 protein sequence and no DNA is reported. The V and J calls reflect TCRdb's pipeline rather than the authors' work. This sample's table carries about 430,000 distinct CDR3 sequences. The ten largest clones capture about 1.5% of the sample.

A commercial ELISA kit detecting HCMV-specific IgG in serum was used to determine HCMV serostatus. Ficoll density gradient centrifugation was used to isolate peripheral blood mononuclear cells from blood. The sequenced sample was blood T cells: a sorted CD56 or NKG2C T cell subset, CD4+ or CD8+ T cells, or bulk PBMC T cells (not recorded which). This clonotype was obtained from a woman between 50 and 59 years old in good health. Donor details come from another sample of the same person, matched by shared clones.

The CDR3 region has the sequence CASARNPSYNEQFF. This chain is built from TRBV7-6 and TRBJ2-1. From the cysteine up to the phenylalanine, the CDR3 has a length of 14 residues. No DNA is listed. Taken from the germline V gene, the CDR1 and CDR2 loops are SGHVS and FNYEAQ.